This entry is about one TCR beta chain. Its antigen is not known. Researchers ran immunoSEQ v3.0 at survey level. For every sample, sequencing targeted roughly 40,000-55,000 T-cell genomes. The table came from immunoSEQ multiplex PCR; TCRdb's copy has only in-frame clones and leaves some out. The sample consists of 25,000 to 30,000 clones, 70% to 90% of them appearing once. The source of the sample is a study of long-term antiretroviral therapy in people with HIV. Study outcomes and limitations: Clones that had undergone expansion before ART dominated the repertoire at all time points.

The CDR3 extends over 11 amino acids. V lost 6 bases, J lost 6 bases, and 12 bases lay in between. Per the germline V gene, CDR1 is DFQATT and CDR2 is SNEGSKA (reference sequence). The clonotype originates from a man aged 35-49 years with HIV. Material: unsorted PBMCs, obtained roughly 2.6 years after starting antiretroviral therapy. The rearrangement joins TRBV20-1 to TRBJ2-7; D is possibly TRBD1 or TRBD2 (5 bases each). CDR3 sequence: CSANQGTEQYF. The CDR3 nucleotides are TGCAGTGCCAACCAAGGGACCGAGCAGTACTTC.